This record looks at one T cell receptor beta chain sequence and its context. The sample belongs to a study of blood T cell repertoires in COVID-19. Assay: immunoSEQ multiplex PCR; the TCRdb copy retains only in-frame clones and omits some. The sample contains about 240,000 clones, about 86% of which appear only once. After removal of 7 bases from V and 8 bases from J, the junction contained 13 bases not matched to a gene. The CDR3 runs to 15 residues. The germline V gene encodes CDR1 SQVTM and CDR2 ANQGSEA. The sequenced material came from PBMCs or T cells enriched from blood (not recorded which). This sequence joins TRBV29-1 and TRBJ2-2, with TRBD1 identical over 10 bases. The TCR was taken from a woman aged 40 to 50 with acute COVID-19. The CDR3 sequence: CSAGPGQGSPGELFF. The CDR3 coding sequence is TGCAGCGCCGGACCGGGACAGGGGTCTCCTGGGGAGCTGTTTTTT.